Below are 13 T cell receptor beta chains sequenced from a single sample in a study of stem cell transplantation in POMP-related autoinflammatory disease. The repertoire was sequenced with immunoSEQ multiplex PCR; TCRdb's copy has only in-frame clones and lacks some. Of tens of thousands of clones in the sample, roughly 91% were seen once. The sequencing used CD4+ T cells from PBMCs, collected after stem cell transplantation. These receptor sequences come from a human patient with POMP-related autoinflammation and immune dysregulation (PRAID). Some T cells may have originated in the graft donor.

The rearrangement links TRBV5-4 to TRBJ2-7, with TRBD1 matching 8 bases. CDR1 is SGHNT, CDR2 YYREEE, per germline (reference sequence). V shed 0 bases, J shed 5 bases, and the junction held 13 bases outside the gene matches. The CDR3 extends over 17 amino acids. CDR3 DNA: TGTGCCAGCAGCTTGGCCATAGGGACAGGAGCTACTCACGAGCAGTACTTC. Translating it yields CASSLAIGTGATHEQYF.

The chain has TRBV29-1 and TRBJ2-1; 11 bases line up with TRBD2. The ends lost 4 bases at V and 1 base at J; junction bases unmatched: 9. CDR1 is SQVTM and CDR2 is ANQGSEA in the germline V gene. This CDR3 has 17 residues. Here the CDR3 reads CSVGWGTSGGSYNEQFF. The CDR3 bases are TGCAGCGTTGGATGGGGTACTAGCGGGGGTTCCTACAATGAGCAGTTCTTC.

This chain links TRBV7-3 with TRBJ2-3; D unresolved. The CDR3 has 13 residues. Germline CDR1 is SGHTA and CDR2 is FQGTGA. Trimming left V 5 bases short and J 3 bases short, with 9 bases between. CDR3 in amino acids: CASSRRFTDTQYF. DNA of the CDR3: TGTGCCAGCAGCCGACGATTTACAGATACGCAGTATTTT. Supplemented by reference TRBV7-3 and TRBJ2-3, the full variable domain reads GAGVSQTPSNKVTEKGKYVELRCDPISGHTALYWYRQSLGQGPEFLIYFQGTGAADDSGLPNDRFFAVRPEGSVSTLKIQRTERGDSAVYLCASSRRFTDTQYFGPGTRLTVL.

The chain is built from TRBV4-1 and TRBJ2-5; D unclear. Trimming left V 2 bases short and J 0 bases short, with 7 bases between. The V gene's germline CDR1 is MGHRA and CDR2 YSYEKL. This CDR3 spans 14 amino acids. DNA for the CDR3: TGCGCCAGCAGCCAATTCTGGTACCAAGAGACCCAGTACTTC. Residues: CASSQFWYQETQYF.

This sequence joins TRBV11-2 and TRBJ2-1; unclear D gene. The CDR3 is 15 amino acids. Deletions cut 5 bases from V and 8 bases from J, with 19 bases between. The V gene's germline CDR1 is SGHAT and CDR2 FQNNGV. The DNA for the CDR3 is TGTGCCAGCAGCCCGCTCCGGAAGGCCTGGGATGAGCAGTTCTTC. This encodes CASSPLRKAWDEQFF.

Only a few counts were recorded for this clone. V and J are TRBV9 and TRBJ2-7; 7 nucleotides match TRBD1. The junction had 13 bases not matched to a gene; V was cut back by 4 bases and J by 3 bases. In germline, CDR1 is SGDLS, CDR2 YYNGEE. The length of the CDR3 is 16 residues. CDR3 sequence: CASSPRVGTEDYEQYF. Written as DNA, the CDR3 is TGTGCCAGCAGCCCGAGGGTAGGGACAGAGGACTACGAGCAGTACTTC.

The rearrangement uses TRBV3-1 (or the pseudogene TRBV3-2) and TRBJ2-5; 13 bases align to TRBD2. Germline V gene data show CDR1 as LGHDT and CDR2 as YNNKEL (reference sequence). The V and J ends lost 0 bases and 4 bases, in that order; junction bases with no gene match: 5. The CDR3 covers 17 residues. The CDR3 region is CASSQELRLAGGETQYF. The CDR3 DNA reads TGTGCCAGCAGCCAAGAATTGAGACTAGCGGGAGGAGAGACCCAGTACTTC.

The chain uses TRBV7-9 and TRBJ2-1; no clear D gene. V lost 2 bases, J lost 7 bases, and 9 bases lay in between. The V gene's germline CDR1 is SEHNR and CDR2 FQNEAQ (reference sequence). This CDR3 region has 13 residues. In DNA form, the CDR3 reads TGTGCCAGCAGCTTAACCTTCCCAAATGAGCAGTTCTTC. It specifies CASSLTFPNEQFF.

The V gene is TRBV7-8, the J gene TRBJ2-5, with D possibly matching TRBD2 (5 bases). This CDR3 has 14 amino acids. V gave up 6 bases and J gave up 4 bases, with 15 bases separating them. Germline values: CDR1 SGHVS, CDR2 FQNEAQ. In DNA, the CDR3 is TGTGCCAGCAGTAGGCGGGCCATTGGAGAGACCCAGTACTTC. It specifies CASSRRAIGETQYF.

The J gene is TRBJ1-2, the V gene TRBV5-5, with D uncertain. V dropped 0 bases and J dropped 2 bases, with 5 bases sitting between them. The CDR3 extends over 13 amino acids. Germline V gene lookup returns CDR1 SGHKS and CDR2 YYEKEE (reference sequence). The CDR3 region has the DNA TGTGCCAGCAGCTTGGTGGGCAACTATGGCTACACCTTC. As protein: CASSLVGNYGYTF.

The V call is TRBV18, the J call TRBJ1-5, with D hard to call. Trimming removed 2 bases from V and 5 bases from J, with 16 bases in between. The CDR3 spans 16 residues. Per the germline V gene, CDR1 is KGHSH and CDR2 is LQKENI. The CDR3 region is CASSPSGPGNHQPQHF. In nucleotides, the CDR3 is TGTGCCAGCTCACCATCCGGCCCGGGAAACCATCAGCCCCAGCATTTT.

The chain joins TRBV10-3 to TRBJ2-3; D is ambiguous. The CDR3 runs to 12 residues. Germline CDR1 and CDR2: ENHRY and SYGVKD. V lost 10 bases and J 0 bases, leaving 8 bases between the germline ends. The CDR3 loop is CATRTSTDTQYF. The CDR3 DNA reads as TGTGCCACCAGGACCAGCACAGATACGCAGTATTTT.

The chain has TRBV6-6 and TRBJ1-5; D remains unclear. CDR1 MNHNY and CDR2 SVGAGI come from the germline V gene (reference sequence). The CDR3 is made up of 12 amino acids. V lost 5 bases and J lost 3, with 5 bases in between. The CDR3 sequence is CASSVFNQPQHF. CDR3 nucleotides: TGTGCCAGCAGTGTTTTCAATCAGCCCCAGCATTTT.